The rows below give T cell receptor beta chains drawn from one sample of a study of blood T cell repertoires in COVID-19. TCRdb keeps only in-frame clones here, not all; method: immunoSEQ multiplex PCR. The sample includes 370,000 or so clones, roughly four fifths of them seen just once. Sequences were obtained from peripheral blood. The origin of the receptors is a human donor with acute or convalescent COVID-19. The donor label of this sample is uncertain. Both conserved end residues are part of each CDR3. The order of the fields is D gene, V gene, J gene, clone size, CDR3 DNA, CDR3 protein. The D gene is left open where the match is weak. Some rows have no size entry. The others give once, few or many, or a class for an expanded clone.

NA,TRBV4-1,TRBJ2-7,NA,TGCGCCAGCAGCCAAGTTTATGGGGGGACCTACGAGCAGTACTTC,CASSQVYGGTYEQYF
TRBD2,TRBV7-9,TRBJ2-1,NA,TGTGCCAGCAGCTTAATCGGACTAGGACTTGGGCAGTTCTTC,CASSLIGLGLGQFF
NA,TRBV19,TRBJ1-2,NA,TGTGCCAGTAGGACCCGACCACAGGGCTCCTATGGCTACACCTTC,CASRTRPQGSYGYTF
NA,TRBV7-9,TRBJ1-1,few,TGTGCCAGCAGCCGACCAGGGGTGGTGACTGAAGCTTTCTTT,CASSRPGVVTEAFF
TRBD2,TRBV2,TRBJ2-3,NA,TGTGCCAGCAGTAACCGAGCGGGACCTAGCACAGATACGCAGTATTTT,CASSNRAGPSTDTQYF
NA,TRBV20-1,TRBJ2-7,NA,TGCAGTGCTTCAGTTGCCTACGAGCAGTACTTC,CSASVAYEQYF
NA,TRBV11-2,TRBJ1-1,few,TGTGCCAGCAGCTTAGGTCGCACATACACTGAAGCTTTCTTT,CASSLGRTYTEAFF
NA,TRBV6-5,TRBJ1-1,NA,TGTGCCAGCACCCCAGGAGGACGTCCGGGGACTGAAGCTTTCTTT,CASTPGGRPGTEAFF
NA,TRBV15,TRBJ2-1,NA,TGTGCCACCAGCAGAGTACGCTCGCGCGGGCGGGACAATGAGCAGTTCTTC,CATSRVRSRGRDNEQFF
TRBD1,TRBV4-1,TRBJ2-7,once,TGCGCCAGCAGCCAAGGGGGGACAGGACACACCGAGCAGTACTTC,CASSQGGTGHTEQYF
TRBD2,TRBV2,TRBJ2-3,NA,TGTGCCAGCAGCCTAGCGGGGGTTAGCACAGATACGCAGTATTTT,CASSLAGVSTDTQYF
TRBD1,TRBV19,TRBJ1-5,once,TGTGCCAGTAGTATGACGACAGGGTACAATCAGCCCCAGCATTTT,CASSMTTGYNQPQHF
NA,TRBV7-9,TRBJ1-6,NA,TGTGCCAGCAGCTTAGGTCGTTCACCCCTCCACTTT,CASSLGRSPLHF
NA,TRBV6-5,TRBJ2-5,NA,TGTGCCAGCAGACGGACTATCCAAGAGACCCAGTACTTC,CASRRTIQETQYF
TRBD1,TRBV18,TRBJ2-7,NA,TGTGCCAGCTCAGCCCGGACAGGGCCCTACGAGCAGTACTTC,CASSARTGPYEQYF
NA,TRBV6-6,TRBJ1-2,once,TGTGCCAGCAGTTACTTAATGTCAGGGGCGGATGGCTACACCTTC,CASSYLMSGADGYTF
TRBD1,TRBV30,TRBJ1-2,NA,TGTGCCTGGACGACAGGGCTATTCTATGGCTACACCTTC,CAWTTGLFYGYTF
NA,TRBV14,TRBJ1-3,NA,TGTGCCAGCAGCCAAGATCCGGTCTCTGGAAACACCATATATTTT,CASSQDPVSGNTIYF
NA,TRBV6-5,TRBJ1-5,NA,TGTGCCAGCAGGAGGGTGGGAAGCAATCAGCCCCAGCATTTT,CASRRVGSNQPQHF
NA,TRBV28,TRBJ2-7,NA,TGTGCCAGCAGTTCCAGAGGACTTGCCTCCTACGAGCAGTACTTC,CASSSRGLASYEQYF
NA,TRBV19,TRBJ1-6,NA,TGTGCCAGTAGTCAGGGGCAGCTTCCCCTCCACTTT,CASSQGQLPLHF
TRBD1,TRBV7-9,TRBJ2-7,NA,TGTGCCAGCGAGGGGACAGCCTACGAGCAGTACTTC,CASEGTAYEQYF
TRBD1,TRBV9,TRBJ2-1,NA,TGTGCCAGCAGCAAGACCGGGACAGAGACCAATGAGCAGTTCTTC,CASSKTGTETNEQFF
NA,TRBV9,TRBJ1-3,NA,TGTGCCAGCGGTACGGGAGCCTCTGGAAACACCATATATTTT,CASGTGASGNTIYF
NA,TRBV5-4,TRBJ2-7,NA,TGTGCCAGCAACAGGGATAGAGGCGAGCAGTACTTC,CASNRDRGEQYF
NA,TRBV18,TRBJ1-5,few,TGTGCCAGCTCACCCGACCGGGGACATAACAATCAGCCCCAGCATTTT,CASSPDRGHNNQPQHF